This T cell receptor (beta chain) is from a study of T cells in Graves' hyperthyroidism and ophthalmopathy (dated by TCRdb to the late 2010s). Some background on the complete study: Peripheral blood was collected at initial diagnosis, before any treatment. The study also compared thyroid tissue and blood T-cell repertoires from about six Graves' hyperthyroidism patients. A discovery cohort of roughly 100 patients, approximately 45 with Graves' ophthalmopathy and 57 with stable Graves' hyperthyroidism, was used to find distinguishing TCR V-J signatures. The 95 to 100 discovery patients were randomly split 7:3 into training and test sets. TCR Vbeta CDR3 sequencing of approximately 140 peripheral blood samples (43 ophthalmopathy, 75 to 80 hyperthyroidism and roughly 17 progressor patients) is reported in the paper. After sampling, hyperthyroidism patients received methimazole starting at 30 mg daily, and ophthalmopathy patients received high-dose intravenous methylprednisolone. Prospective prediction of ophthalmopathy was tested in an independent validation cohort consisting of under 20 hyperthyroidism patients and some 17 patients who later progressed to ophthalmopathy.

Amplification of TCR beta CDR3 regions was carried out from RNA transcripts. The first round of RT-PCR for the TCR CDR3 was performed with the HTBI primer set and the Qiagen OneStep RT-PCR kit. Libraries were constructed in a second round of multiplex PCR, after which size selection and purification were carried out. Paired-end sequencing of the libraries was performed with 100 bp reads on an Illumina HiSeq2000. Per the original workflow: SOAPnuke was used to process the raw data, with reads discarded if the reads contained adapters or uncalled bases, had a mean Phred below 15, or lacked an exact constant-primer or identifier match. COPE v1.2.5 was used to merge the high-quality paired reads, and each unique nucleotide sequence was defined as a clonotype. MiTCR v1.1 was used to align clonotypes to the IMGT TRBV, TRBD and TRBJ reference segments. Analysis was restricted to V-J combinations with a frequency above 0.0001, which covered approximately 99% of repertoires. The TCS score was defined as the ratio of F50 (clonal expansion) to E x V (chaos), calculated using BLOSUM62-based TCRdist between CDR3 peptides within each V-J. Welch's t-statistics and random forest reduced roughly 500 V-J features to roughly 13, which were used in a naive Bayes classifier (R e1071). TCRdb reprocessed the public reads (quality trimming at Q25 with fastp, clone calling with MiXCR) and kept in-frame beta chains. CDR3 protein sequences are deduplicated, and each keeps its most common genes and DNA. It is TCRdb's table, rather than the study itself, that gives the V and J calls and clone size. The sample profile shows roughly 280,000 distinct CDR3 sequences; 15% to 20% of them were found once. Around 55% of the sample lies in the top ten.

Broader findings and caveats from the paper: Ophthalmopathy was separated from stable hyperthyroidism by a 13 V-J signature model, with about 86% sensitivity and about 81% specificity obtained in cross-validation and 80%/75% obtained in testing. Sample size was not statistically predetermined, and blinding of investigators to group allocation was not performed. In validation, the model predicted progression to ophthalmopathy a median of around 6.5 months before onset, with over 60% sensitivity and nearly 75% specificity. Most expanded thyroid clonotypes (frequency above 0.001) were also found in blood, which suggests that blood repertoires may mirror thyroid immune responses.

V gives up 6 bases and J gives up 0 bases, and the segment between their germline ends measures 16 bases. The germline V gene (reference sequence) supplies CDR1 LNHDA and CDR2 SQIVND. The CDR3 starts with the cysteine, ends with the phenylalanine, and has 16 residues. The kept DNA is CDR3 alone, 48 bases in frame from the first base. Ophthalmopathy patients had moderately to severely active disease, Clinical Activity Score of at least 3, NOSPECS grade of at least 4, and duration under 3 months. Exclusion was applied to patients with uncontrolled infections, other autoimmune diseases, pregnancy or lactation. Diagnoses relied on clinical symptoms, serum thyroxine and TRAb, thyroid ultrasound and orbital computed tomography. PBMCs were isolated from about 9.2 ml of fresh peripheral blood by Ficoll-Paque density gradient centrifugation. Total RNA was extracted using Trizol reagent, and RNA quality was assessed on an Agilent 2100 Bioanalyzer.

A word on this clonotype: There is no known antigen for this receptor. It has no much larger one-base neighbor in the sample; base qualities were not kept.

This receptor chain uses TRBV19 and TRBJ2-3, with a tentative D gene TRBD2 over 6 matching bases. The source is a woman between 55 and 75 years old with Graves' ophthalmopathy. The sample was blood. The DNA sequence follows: TGTGCCAGTAGCACGACGGGGGATGGGAGCACAGATACGCAGTATTTT. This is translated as CASSTTGDGSTDTQYF.